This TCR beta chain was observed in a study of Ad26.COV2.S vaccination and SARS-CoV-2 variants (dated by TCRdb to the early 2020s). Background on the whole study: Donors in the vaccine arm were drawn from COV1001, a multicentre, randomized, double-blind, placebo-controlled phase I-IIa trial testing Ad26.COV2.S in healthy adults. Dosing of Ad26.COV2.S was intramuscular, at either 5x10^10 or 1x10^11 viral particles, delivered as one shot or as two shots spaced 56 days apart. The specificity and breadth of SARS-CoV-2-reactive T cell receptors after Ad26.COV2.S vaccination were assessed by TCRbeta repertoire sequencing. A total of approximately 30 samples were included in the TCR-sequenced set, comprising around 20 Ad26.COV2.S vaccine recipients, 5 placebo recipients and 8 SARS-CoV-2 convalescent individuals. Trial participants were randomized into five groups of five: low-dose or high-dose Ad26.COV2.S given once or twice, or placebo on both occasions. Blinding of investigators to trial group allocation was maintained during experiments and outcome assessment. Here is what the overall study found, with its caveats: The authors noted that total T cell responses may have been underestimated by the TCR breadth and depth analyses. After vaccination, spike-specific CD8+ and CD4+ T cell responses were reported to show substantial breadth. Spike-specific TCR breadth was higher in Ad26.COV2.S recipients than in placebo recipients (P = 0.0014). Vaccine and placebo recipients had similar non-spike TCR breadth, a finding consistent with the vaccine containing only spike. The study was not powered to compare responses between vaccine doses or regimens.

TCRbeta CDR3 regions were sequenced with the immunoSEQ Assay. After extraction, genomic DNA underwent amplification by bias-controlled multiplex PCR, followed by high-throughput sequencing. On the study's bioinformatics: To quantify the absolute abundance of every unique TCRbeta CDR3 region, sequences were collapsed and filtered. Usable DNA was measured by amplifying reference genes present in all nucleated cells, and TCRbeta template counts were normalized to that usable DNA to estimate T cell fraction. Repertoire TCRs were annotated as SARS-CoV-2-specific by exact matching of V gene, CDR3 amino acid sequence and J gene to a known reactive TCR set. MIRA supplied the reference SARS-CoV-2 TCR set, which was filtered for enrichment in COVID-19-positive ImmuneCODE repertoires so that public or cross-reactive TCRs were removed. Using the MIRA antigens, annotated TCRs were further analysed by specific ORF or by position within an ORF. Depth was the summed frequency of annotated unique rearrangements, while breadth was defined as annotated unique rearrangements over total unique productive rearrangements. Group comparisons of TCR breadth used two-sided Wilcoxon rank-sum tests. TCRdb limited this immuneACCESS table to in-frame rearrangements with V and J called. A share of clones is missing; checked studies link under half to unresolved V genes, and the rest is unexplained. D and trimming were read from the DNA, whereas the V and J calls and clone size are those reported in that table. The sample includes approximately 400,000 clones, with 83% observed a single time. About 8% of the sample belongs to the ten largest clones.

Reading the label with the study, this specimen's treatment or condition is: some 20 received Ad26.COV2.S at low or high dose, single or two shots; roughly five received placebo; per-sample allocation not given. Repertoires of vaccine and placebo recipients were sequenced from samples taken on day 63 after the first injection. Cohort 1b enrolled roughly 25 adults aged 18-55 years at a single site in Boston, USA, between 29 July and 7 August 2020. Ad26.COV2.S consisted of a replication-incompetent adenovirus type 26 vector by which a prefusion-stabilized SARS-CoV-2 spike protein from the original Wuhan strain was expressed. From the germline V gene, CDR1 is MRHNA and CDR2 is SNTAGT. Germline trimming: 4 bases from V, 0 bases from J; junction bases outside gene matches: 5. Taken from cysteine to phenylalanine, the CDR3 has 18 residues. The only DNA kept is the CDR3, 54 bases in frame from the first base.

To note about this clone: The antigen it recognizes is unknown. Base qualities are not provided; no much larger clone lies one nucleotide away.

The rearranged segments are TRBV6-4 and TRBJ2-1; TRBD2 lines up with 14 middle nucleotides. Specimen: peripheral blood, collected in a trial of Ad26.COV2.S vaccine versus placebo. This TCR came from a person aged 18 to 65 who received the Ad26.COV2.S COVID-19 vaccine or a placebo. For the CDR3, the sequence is CASSVGLAGGSSYNEQFF. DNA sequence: TGTGCCAGCAGTGTCGGACTAGCGGGAGGCTCCTCCTACAATGAGCAGTTCTTC.